The next 10 T cell receptor beta chains were all read from a single sample in a study of identical twins. TCRdb re-called the 5' RACE reads with MiXCR, one entry per CDR3 protein. The repertoire includes about 530,000 distinct CDR3 sequences, around 20% of them detected once, and 0.45% to 0.5% sits in the top ten. These data also formed part of another study, on yellow fever vaccine responses in identical twins.

The sequenced sample was CD4+ T cells sorted from blood. The source is a woman between 18 and 29 years old in good health.

This clonotype has a count of ten or more. The chain has TRBV6-2 or TRBV6-3 and TRBJ2-7; weak D call: TRBD1 (6 bases). From germline, CDR1 is MNHEY and CDR2 SVGEGT. V lost 7 bases and J 4 bases, leaving 11 bases between the germline ends. This CDR3 contains 12 residues. The CDR3 DNA sequence: TGTGCCAGCACTGGCAGGGGATACGAGCAGTACGTC. Translated, it gives CASTGRGYEQYV.

The chain combines TRBV10-3 with TRBJ1-2; D call uncertain. Deletions cut 4 bases from V and 4 bases from J, with 13 bases between. The CDR3 is 14 residues long. Germline CDR1 ENHRY, CDR2 SYGVKD. CDR3 in amino acids: CAISGAEQLYGYTF. The CDR3 DNA sequence: TGTGCCATCAGTGGGGCCGAACAACTCTATGGCTACACCTTC.

This clonotype was counted only a few times. This chain uses TRBV20-1 with TRBJ2-3, with 7 bases lining up with TRBD2. The CDR3 spans 16 residues. Germline-derived CDR1 and CDR2 are DFQATT and SNEGSKA (reference sequence). With 5 bases clipped from V and 6 bases from J, the junction kept 17 bases outside the gene matches. The CDR3 DNA follows: TGCAGTGCTCCCCTAGCGGCCTCCCCGGTCAGGGATACGCAGTATTTT. Its protein product is CSAPLAASPVRDTQYF.

This chain connects TRBV29-1 to TRBJ2-1, with D possibly being TRBD2 (5 bases). The germline CDR1 and CDR2 sequences are SQVTM and ANQGSEA. Trimming removed 7 bases at V and 5 bases at J, with 9 bases between. CDR3 size: 11 residues. DNA of the CDR3: TGCAGCGCGGGAAGTGACAATGAGCAGTTCTTC. This gives the protein CSAGSDNEQFF.

This rearrangement joins TRBV25-1 to TRBJ2-7; 7 nucleotides match TRBD2. CDR1 is MGHDK, CDR2 SYGVNS, per germline. Germline trimming cut 2 bases from V and 3 bases from J; bases unmatched to any gene: 4. The CDR3 is 14 residues long. CDR3 region: CASSEGDYVYEQYF. The CDR3 DNA reads as TGTGCCAGCAGTGAAGGGGACTACGTCTACGAGCAGTACTTC.

This clonotype was counted only a few times. This chain joins TRBV24-1 and TRBJ2-1; D is possibly TRBD2 (6 bases). The length of the CDR3 is 16 residues. The ends were cut back, 3 bases at V and 0 bases at J, with 11 bases in the middle. Germline V gene data show CDR1 as KGHDR and CDR2 as SFDVKD. For the CDR3, the DNA is TGTGCCACCAGTGATGCGGGGTTGAGCTCCTACAATGAGCAGTTCTTC. Its protein is CATSDAGLSSYNEQFF.

The rearrangement uses TRBV3-1 and TRBJ2-3; 7 bases align to TRBD2. Germline V CDR1 and CDR2: LGHDT, YNNKEL (reference sequence). The junction had 21 bases not matched to a gene; V was cut back by 10 bases and J by 2 bases. The CDR3 is 18 amino acids. As DNA, the CDR3 is TGTGCCATCAGTCTTAAAGGGACGGGCGGGGGACCCACAGATACGCAGTATTTT. Its protein is CAISLKGTGGGPTDTQYF.

This clonotype was observed at least ten times. The J gene is TRBJ1-5, the V gene TRBV7-2; D might be TRBD1 (5 bases). V was cut by 4 bases and J by 7 bases, with 11 bases left in between. The CDR3 sequence is 13 residues long. Germline values: CDR1 SGHTA, CDR2 FQGNSA. This CDR3 is CASSSSGYQPQHF. The CDR3 coding sequence is TGTGCCAGCAGCTCTTCAGGGTACCAGCCCCAGCATTTT.

V is TRBV12-3 or TRBV12-4 and J is TRBJ1-2; 12 nucleotides agree with TRBD1. The V and J ends lost 6 bases and 6 bases, in that order; junction bases with no gene match: 8. The CDR3 totals 15 residues. The CDR3 region has the DNA TGTGCCAGCAGACCCTGGGACAGGGGGCGGGATGGCTACACCTTC. It encodes CASRPWDRGRDGYTF.

This clonotype turned up a few times. The chain uses TRBV7-9 and TRBJ2-2, with 7 nucleotides matching TRBD2. Germline V gives CDR1 SEHNR, CDR2 FQNEAQ (reference sequence). After removal of 5 bases from V and 2 bases from J, the junction contained 11 bases not matched to a gene. This CDR3 has 17 amino acids. Here the CDR3 DNA reads TGTGCCAGCAGCCCCCATCCCGCGGGGGTAAACACCGGGGAGCTGTTTTTT. The encoded protein is CASSPHPAGVNTGELFF.